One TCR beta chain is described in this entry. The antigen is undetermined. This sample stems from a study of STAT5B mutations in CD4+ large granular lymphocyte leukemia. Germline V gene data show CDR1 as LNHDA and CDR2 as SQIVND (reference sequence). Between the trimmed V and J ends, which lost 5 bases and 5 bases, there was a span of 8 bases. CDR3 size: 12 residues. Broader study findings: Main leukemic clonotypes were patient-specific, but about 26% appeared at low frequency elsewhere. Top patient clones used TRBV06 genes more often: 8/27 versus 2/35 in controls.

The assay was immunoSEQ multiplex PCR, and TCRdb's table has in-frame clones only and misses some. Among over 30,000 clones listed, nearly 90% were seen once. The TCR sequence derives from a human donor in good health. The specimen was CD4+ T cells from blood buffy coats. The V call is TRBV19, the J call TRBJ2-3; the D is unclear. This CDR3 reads CASSSSRDTQYF. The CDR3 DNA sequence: TGTGCCAGTAGTTCGTCCAGAGATACGCAGTATTTT.